Listed here are 21 T cell receptor beta chains from one sample, sequenced in a study of T cells in localized non-small cell lung cancer. Generated by immunoSEQ multiplex PCR, the TCRdb table keeps only in-frame clones and is missing some. Of 25,000 to 30,000 clones listed, roughly 90% are singletons. The sequencing used peripheral blood, collected before any cancer treatment. Receptor source: a female donor older than 55 with stage I lung adenocarcinoma.

On this clone itself: At one end, the junction sequence differs from germline, possibly due to a read error. This CDR3 is also generated by other DNA sequences in the sample. The V and J genes are TRBV7-9 and TRBJ1-2; D gene ambiguous. Germline CDR1 and CDR2: SEHNR and FQNEAQ (reference sequence). The CDR3 has 13 amino acids. CDR3 nucleotides: TGTGCCAGCAGCTTAGCAGGTTACTATGGTTACACCTTC. Translated, it gives CASSLAGYYGYTF.

The CDR3 is CASSPPGRGDYGYTF. The DNA for the CDR3 is TGTGCCAGCTCACCACCGGGAAGGGGGGACTATGGCTACACCTTC. The chain couples TRBV18 to TRBJ1-2, with a tentative D call TRBD1 (6 bases). CDR3 length: 15 residues. V was shortened by 0 bases and J by 3 bases, with 11 bases between the two germline ends. Germline CDR1 KGHSH, CDR2 LQKENI.

The CDR3 DNA sequence: TGTGCCAGCAGCTTGGCCGGCCCCCCAGATACGCAGTATTTT. Translation gives CASSLAGPPDTQYF. This rearrangement joins TRBV5-4 to TRBJ2-3; D uncertain. Looked up from germline, CDR1 is SGHNT and CDR2 is YYREEE (reference sequence). V was trimmed by 0 bases and J by 4 bases, leaving 9 bases between them. There are 14 residues in the CDR3.

This chain joins TRBV5-1 and TRBJ2-2, with 9 bases aligning to TRBD2. This CDR3 has 16 residues. V dropped 1 base and J dropped 5; count of bases not matched to a gene: 6. Germline CDR1 is SGHRS and CDR2 is YFSETQ. The CDR3 DNA sequence: TGCGCCAGCAGCTTGATAGCGGGAGATGAAACCGGGGAGCTGTTTTTT. Its translation: CASSLIAGDETGELFF.

The chain is built from TRBV18 and TRBJ1-5; the match to TRBD1 covers 9 bases. J lost 4 bases, V lost 3 bases, and 7 bases had no gene match. The CDR3 contains 16 residues. Germline lookup yields CDR1 KGHSH and CDR2 LQKENI. CDR3 in amino acids: CASSPAGQGTNQPQHF. The CDR3 DNA follows: TGTGCCAGCTCACCTGCGGGACAGGGAACGAATCAGCCCCAGCATTTT. Using reference TRBV18 and TRBJ1-5 for the parts outside the CDR3, the full variable domain is NAGVMQNPRHLVRRRGQEARLRCSPMKGHSHVYWYRQLPEEGLKFMVYLQKENIIDESGMPKERFSAEFPKEGPSILRIQQVVRGDSAAYFCASSPAGQGTNQPQHFGDGTRLSIL.

The chain links TRBV7-9 to TRBJ1-2, with a weak D call TRBD1 (5 bases). With 1 base removed from V and 2 bases from J, the gap between germline ends came to 8 bases. The germline gives CDR1 SEHNR, CDR2 FQNEAQ (reference sequence). The CDR3 contains 14 residues. In DNA form, the CDR3 reads TGTGCCAGCAGCTTAGGGACAACAAACTATGGCTACACCTTC. This translates into CASSLGTTNYGYTF.

The J gene is TRBJ1-3, the V gene TRBV2, with D tentatively TRBD1 (5 bases). Trimming left V 3 bases short and J 11 bases short, with 20 bases between. This CDR3 comprises 15 residues. Germline V lookup: CDR1 SNHLY, CDR2 FYNNEI. The CDR3 sequence is CASSDPTTGRYAIYF. The CDR3, as DNA: TGTGCCAGCAGTGACCCCACGACGGGGCGATACGCCATATATTTT.

The chain joins TRBV5-1 to TRBJ2-3, with a possible D match to TRBD1 (6 bases). This CDR3 has 15 residues. V lost 0 bases, J lost 3 bases, and 11 bases lay in between. The germline V gene encodes CDR1 SGHRS and CDR2 YFSETQ. The CDR3 DNA reads as TGCGCCAGCAGCTTGGCAGGGGAAAGTACAGATACGCAGTATTTT. Protein product: CASSLAGESTDTQYF.

The rearrangement uses TRBV29-1 and TRBJ2-5, with D perhaps TRBD1 (6 bases). Trimming stripped 6 bases from V and 3 bases from J, with 11 bases between. The CDR3 is made up of 12 amino acids. Germline-derived CDR1 and CDR2 are SQVTM and ANQGSEA. The CDR3 reads CSVFTGKETQYF. In DNA, the CDR3 is TGCAGCGTCTTTACAGGGAAAGAGACCCAGTACTTC. Variable domain in full (rest from reference TRBV29-1 and TRBJ2-5): SAVISQKPSRDICQRGTSLTIQCQVDSQVTMMFWYRQQPGQSLTLIATANQGSEATYESGFVIDKFPISRPNLTFSTLTVSNMSPEDSSIYLCSVFTGKETQYFGPGTRLLVL.

This clone was picked up one time. The V call is TRBV27, the J call TRBJ1-5; D may be TRBD1 (5 bases). V lost 4 bases to trimming and J lost 6 bases, with 10 bases between them. Per germline, CDR1 MNHEY and CDR2 SMNVEV (reference sequence). This CDR3 is 13 amino acids long. Here the CDR3 DNA reads TGTGCCAGCAGTTCAGGGTTTCTTCAGCCCCAGCATTTT. This codes for CASSSGFLQPQHF.

This chain links TRBV5-1 with TRBJ1-3, with D unclear. The CDR3 has 14 amino acids. Germline lookup yields CDR1 SGHRS and CDR2 YFSETQ. V was pared by 4 bases and J by 0 bases, with 8 bases between. CDR3 bases: TGCGCCAGCAGCGTCGGGGACTCTGGAAACACCATATATTTT. It yields the protein CASSVGDSGNTIYF. Using reference TRBV5-1 and TRBJ1-3 for the parts outside the CDR3, the full variable domain is KAGVTQTPRYLIKTRGQQVTLSCSPISGHRSVSWYQQTPGQGLQFLFEYFSETQRNKGNFPGRFSGRQFSNSRSEMNVSTLELGDSALYLCASSVGDSGNTIYFGEGSWLTVV.

The gene calls are TRBV5-5 and TRBJ2-7, with unresolved D. This CDR3 spans 14 amino acids. The germline V gene encodes CDR1 SGHKS and CDR2 YYEKEE (reference sequence). V lost 7 bases and J lost 3, with 17 bases in between. The CDR3 spells CASRMWFNGYEQYF. For the CDR3, the DNA is TGTGCCAGCCGCATGTGGTTTAACGGCTACGAGCAGTACTTC.

CDR3 sequence reads: CASRFGRDSKAFF. As DNA, the CDR3 is TGTGCCAGCAGGTTTGGCCGGGATTCCAAAGCTTTCTTT. V usage is TRBV6-5 and J usage is TRBJ1-1; D is uncertain. Germline CDR1 MNHEY, CDR2 SVGAGI. V gave up 6 bases and J gave up 9 bases, with 17 bases separating them. The CDR3 spans 13 residues.

This clone appeared once. This sample includes further DNA sequences coding for the same CDR3. The CDR3 loop is CASSRTSGSYEQYF. In nucleotides, the CDR3 is TGTGCCAGCAGCCGGACTAGCGGATCCTACGAGCAGTACTTC. The V gene is TRBV7-8, the J gene TRBJ2-7, with TRBD2 matching 10 bases. The CDR3 is 14 amino acids. Germline lookup yields CDR1 SGHVS and CDR2 FQNEAQ. J lost 1 base, V lost 5 bases, and 2 bases had no gene match.

The V call is TRBV11-2, the J call TRBJ2-2; 8 positions match TRBD1. The germline gives CDR1 SGHAT, CDR2 FQNNGV. V gave up 8 bases and J gave up 2 bases; unmatched junction bases: 7. CDR3 length equals 15 residues. The CDR3 sequence: CASLRTGTNTGELFF. The CDR3 DNA reads TGTGCCAGCCTTCGGACAGGGACCAACACCGGGGAGCTGTTTTTT.

CDR3 DNA: TGTGCCAGCAAAGTAGGACAGGGTGTCTACGAGCAGTACTTC. Its protein product is CASKVGQGVYEQYF. V is TRBV2 and J is TRBJ2-7, with TRBD1 matching over 8 bases. Per the germline V gene, CDR1 is SNHLY and CDR2 is FYNNEI. This CDR3 is built from 14 residues. After removal of 7 bases from V and 3 bases from J, the junction contained 8 bases not matched to a gene.

CDR3 in DNA: TGTGCCTGGAGAGGACAGGGGGCTGCGGATGGCTACACCTTC. This gives the protein CAWRGQGAADGYTF. The chain is built from TRBV30 and TRBJ1-2, with 11 positions matching TRBD1. CDR3 length: 14 amino acids. Germline values: CDR1 GTSNPN, CDR2 SVGIG (reference sequence). Germline trimming cut 3 bases from V and 6 bases from J; bases unmatched to any gene: 6.

This clone is a singleton in its sample. The J gene is TRBJ1-1, the V gene TRBV6-1; TRBD1 matches at 7 bases. Germline values: CDR1 MNHNS, CDR2 SASEGT. The CDR3 has 15 residues. V lost 2 bases, J lost 4 bases, and 7 bases stayed unmatched. The CDR3 sequence is CASSEFVTGSTEAFF. The DNA of the CDR3 is TGTGCCAGCAGTGAATTTGTGACAGGGTCCACTGAAGCTTTCTTT.

This chain connects TRBV4-1 to TRBJ1-1; 9 bases map to TRBD1. CDR1 is MGHRA, CDR2 YSYEKL, per germline. The V gene end was trimmed by 2 bases and the J gene end by 3 bases; junction bases not matched to a gene: 1. The length of the CDR3 is 14 residues. The CDR3 DNA reads TGCGCCAGCAGCCAATACAGGGGGCACACTGAAGCTTTCTTT. It codes for CASSQYRGHTEAFF.

This sequence joins TRBV30 and TRBJ2-5; D is undetermined. The CDR3 contains 15 residues. CDR1 is GTSNPN, CDR2 SVGIG, per germline (reference sequence). Trimming removed 0 bases at V and 1 base at J, with 12 bases between. This CDR3 reads CAWSVGVGRQETQYF. The CDR3 region has the DNA TGTGCCTGGAGTGTAGGAGTCGGCCGCCAAGAGACCCAGTACTTC.

This chain connects TRBV25-1 to TRBJ1-2; maybe TRBD1 (6 bases). Trimming took off 5 bases at V and 3 bases at J, with 10 bases between the two ends. This CDR3 has 13 amino acids. Germline V gene sequence: CDR1 MGHDK, CDR2 SYGVNS. The chain's CDR3 is CASSTTGYYGYTF. The CDR3 region has the DNA TGTGCCAGCAGTACCACAGGGTACTATGGCTACACCTTC.